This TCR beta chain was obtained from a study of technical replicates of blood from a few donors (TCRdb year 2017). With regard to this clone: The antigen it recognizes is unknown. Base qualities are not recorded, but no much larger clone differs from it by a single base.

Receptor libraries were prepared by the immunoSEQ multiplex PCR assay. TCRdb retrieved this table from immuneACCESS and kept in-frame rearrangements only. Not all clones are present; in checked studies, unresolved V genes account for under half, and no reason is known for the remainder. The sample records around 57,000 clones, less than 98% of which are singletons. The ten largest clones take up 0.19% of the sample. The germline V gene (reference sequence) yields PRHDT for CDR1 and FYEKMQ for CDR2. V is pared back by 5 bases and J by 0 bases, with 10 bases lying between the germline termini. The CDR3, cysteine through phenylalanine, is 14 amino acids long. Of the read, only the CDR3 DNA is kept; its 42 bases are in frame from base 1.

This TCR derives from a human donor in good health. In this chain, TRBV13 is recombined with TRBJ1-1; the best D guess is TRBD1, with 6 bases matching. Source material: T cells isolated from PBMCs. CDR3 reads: CASSVGQLNTEAFF. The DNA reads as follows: TGTGCCAGCAGCGTTGGACAGTTGAACACTGAAGCTTTCTTT.